A selection of T cell receptor beta chains follows, all from one sample in a study of cytomegalovirus exposure and HLA in healthy donors. TCRdb keeps only in-frame clones here, not all; method: immunoSEQ multiplex PCR. Recorded here are 150,000 or so clones; the top ten clones represent roughly 1.6%. The sequencing sample was made of PBMCs. These receptors all come from a woman aged 45-59 years in good health and CMV-seronegative. Each CDR3 is given with its conserved first and last residue. The order of the fields is D gene, J gene, V gene, CDR3 DNA, CDR3 protein. D genes are given only for firm matches.

D gene: -; J gene: TRBJ1-1; V gene: TRBV30; CDR3 DNA: TGTGCCTGGAGTGGTATGAACACTGAAGCTTTCTTT; CDR3 protein: CAWSGMNTEAFF
D gene: -; J gene: TRBJ2-7; V gene: TRBV5-6; CDR3 DNA: TGTGCCAGCAGCTGGGGTACCCGGGGCGAGCAGTACTTC; CDR3 protein: CASSWGTRGEQYF
D gene: -; J gene: TRBJ1-6; V gene: TRBV30; CDR3 DNA: TGTGCCTGGAGTGTATTGTTGGGGAGCGATTCACCCCTCCACTTT; CDR3 protein: CAWSVLLGSDSPLHF
D gene: TRBD1; J gene: TRBJ1-1; V gene: TRBV27; CDR3 DNA: TGTGCCAGCAGTCCCGCAGGGGGCCACAAAGCTTTCTTT; CDR3 protein: CASSPAGGHKAFF
D gene: TRBD1; J gene: TRBJ1-2; V gene: TRBV19; CDR3 DNA: TGTGCCAGTAGTACGGTGGACAGGACTCGTGGCTACACCTTC; CDR3 protein: CASSTVDRTRGYTF
D gene: TRBD2; J gene: TRBJ2-3; V gene: TRBV11-2; CDR3 DNA: TGTGCCAGCAGTTCAGGTATAACTAGCGGCCATACGCAGTATTTT; CDR3 protein: CASSSGITSGHTQYF
D gene: TRBD1; J gene: TRBJ1-2; V gene: TRBV10-3; CDR3 DNA: TGTGCCATCAGTACACAGGGGGTCGAAGATGGCTACACCTTC; CDR3 protein: CAISTQGVEDGYTF
D gene: TRBD2; J gene: TRBJ2-1; V gene: TRBV7-6; CDR3 DNA: TGTGCCAGCAGCTTAGGGGGGGGTTACAATGAGCAGTTCTTC; CDR3 protein: CASSLGGGYNEQFF
D gene: TRBD1; J gene: TRBJ2-7; V gene: TRBV19; CDR3 DNA: TGTGCCAGTAGTACTCGGACAGGAACAGCCTACGAGCAGTACTTC; CDR3 protein: CASSTRTGTAYEQYF
D gene: TRBD1; J gene: TRBJ2-4; V gene: TRBV9; CDR3 DNA: TGTGCCAGCAGCGTAGCCCCAGGGGGCAAACAAAACATTCAGTACTTC; CDR3 protein: CASSVAPGGKQNIQYF
D gene: TRBD2; J gene: TRBJ2-1; V gene: TRBV7-3; CDR3 DNA: TGTGCCAGCAGCTCCGAGGGGGCTAGCGGGGCCAATGAGCAGTTCTTC; CDR3 protein: CASSSEGASGANEQFF
D gene: TRBD2; J gene: TRBJ2-1; V gene: TRBV7-2; CDR3 DNA: TGTGCCAGCAGCTTATTAGCGGGAGCGGTAATGAGTGAGCAGTTCTTC; CDR3 protein: CASSLLAGAVMSEQFF
D gene: TRBD1; J gene: TRBJ1-1; V gene: TRBV19; CDR3 DNA: TGTGCCAGTAGTATAGTGGAGGGGGCAGGGACTGAAGCTTTCTTT; CDR3 protein: CASSIVEGAGTEAFF
D gene: TRBD2; J gene: TRBJ2-7; V gene: TRBV7-2; CDR3 DNA: TGTGCCAGCAGCTTTACTAGCGGGGGGGAATACGAGCAGTACTTC; CDR3 protein: CASSFTSGGEYEQYF
D gene: TRBD1; J gene: TRBJ1-4; V gene: TRBV5-1; CDR3 DNA: TGCGCCAGCAGCTCCGGGACAGGAAGGACAGAAAAACTGTTTTTT; CDR3 protein: CASSSGTGRTEKLFF
D gene: -; J gene: TRBJ2-1; V gene: TRBV21-1; CDR3 DNA: TGTGCCAGCAGCGTCCGGGACAGGGACCATGAGCAGTTCTTC; CDR3 protein: CASSVRDRDHEQFF
D gene: TRBD2; J gene: TRBJ2-5; V gene: TRBV4-1; CDR3 DNA: TGCGCCAGCAGCCAAGAGGGCGGCGGGGGTCTCCAAGAGACCCAGTACTTC; CDR3 protein: CASSQEGGGGLQETQYF
D gene: TRBD1; J gene: TRBJ2-7; V gene: TRBV28; CDR3 DNA: TGTGCCAGCAGTCCCGGACAGGTTGGGTCCTACGAGCAGTACTTC; CDR3 protein: CASSPGQVGSYEQYF
D gene: -; J gene: TRBJ1-1; V gene: TRBV9; CDR3 DNA: TGTGCCAGCAGCGTAGGTGGCGGGGAAGCTTTCTTT; CDR3 protein: CASSVGGGEAFF
D gene: -; J gene: TRBJ1-2; V gene: TRBV6-1; CDR3 DNA: TGTGCCAGCAGTGAAGCACACAGGAACTATGGCTACACCTTC; CDR3 protein: CASSEAHRNYGYTF
D gene: -; J gene: TRBJ1-6; V gene: TRBV5-1; CDR3 DNA: TGCGCCTCGGGGTCGGGGGACGTGTTATCACCCCTCCACTTT; CDR3 protein: CASGSGDVLSPLHF
D gene: TRBD2; J gene: TRBJ2-7; V gene: TRBV28; CDR3 DNA: TGTGCCAGCAGTTCCACTAGCGGGGGTTACGAGCAGTACTTC; CDR3 protein: CASSSTSGGYEQYF
D gene: -; J gene: TRBJ2-7; V gene: TRBV6-1; CDR3 DNA: TGTGCCAGCAACCGGGACATCAACGAGCAGTACTTC; CDR3 protein: CASNRDINEQYF
D gene: TRBD1; J gene: TRBJ1-1; V gene: TRBV9; CDR3 DNA: TGTGCCAGCAGCGTAGAGGGGGGCCGCGGGACAGGTCTCTTGAACACTGAAGCTTTCTTT; CDR3 protein: CASSVEGGRGTGLLNTEAFF
D gene: TRBD1; J gene: TRBJ1-1; V gene: TRBV28; CDR3 DNA: TGTGCCAGTACCGCGACGGGACAGGGTTTGGGTGAAGCTTTCTTT; CDR3 protein: CASTATGQGLGEAFF
D gene: TRBD1; J gene: TRBJ2-7; V gene: TRBV27; CDR3 DNA: TGTGCCAGCAGTGACGGGACAGGGGACCACGAGCAGTACTTC; CDR3 protein: CASSDGTGDHEQYF
D gene: -; J gene: TRBJ2-7; V gene: TRBV6-1; CDR3 DNA: TGTGCCAGCAGTATCAGGGACTCCTACGAGCAGTACTTC; CDR3 protein: CASSIRDSYEQYF
D gene: TRBD1; J gene: TRBJ2-7; V gene: TRBV6-1; CDR3 DNA: TGTGCCATCTTTCCGGGACAGGGGGGCTGGGAGCAGTACTTC; CDR3 protein: CAIFPGQGGWEQYF
D gene: -; J gene: TRBJ1-5; V gene: TRBV18; CDR3 DNA: TGTGCCAGCTCAGAACTACAGGGACGTAATCAGCCCCAGCATTTT; CDR3 protein: CASSELQGRNQPQHF
D gene: -; J gene: TRBJ1-3; V gene: TRBV29-1; CDR3 DNA: TGCAGCGTTGAGGTCGTGGGAGATGGAAACACCATATATTTT; CDR3 protein: CSVEVVGDGNTIYF
D gene: -; J gene: TRBJ2-2; V gene: TRBV30; CDR3 DNA: TGTGCCTGGAAGTTGCGCGCGATCACCGGGGAGCTGTTTTTT; CDR3 protein: CAWKLRAITGELFF
D gene: -; J gene: TRBJ2-5; V gene: TRBV5-1; CDR3 DNA: TGCGCCAGCAGCCCGTCCGCGGCGGTGTACCAAGAGACCCAGTACTTC; CDR3 protein: CASSPSAAVYQETQYF
D gene: TRBD2; J gene: TRBJ2-7; V gene: TRBV4-3; CDR3 DNA: TGCGCCAGCAGCCAAGATTGGCTAGCGGGAACCACCTCCTACGAGCAGTACTTC; CDR3 protein: CASSQDWLAGTTSYEQYF
D gene: -; J gene: TRBJ2-7; V gene: TRBV5-1; CDR3 DNA: TGCGCCAGCAGCTCCGATGACTACACCGCGGGGCAGTACTTC; CDR3 protein: CASSSDDYTAGQYF
D gene: -; J gene: TRBJ2-6; V gene: TRBV28; CDR3 DNA: TGTGCCAGCACGGCAGGCCATAGCTCTGGGGCCAACGTCCTGACTTTC; CDR3 protein: CASTAGHSSGANVLTF
D gene: -; J gene: TRBJ1-1; V gene: TRBV2; CDR3 DNA: TGTGCCAGCAGTGGGGAGGGGAACACTGAAGCTTTCTTT; CDR3 protein: CASSGEGNTEAFF
D gene: TRBD2; J gene: TRBJ2-7; V gene: TRBV29-1; CDR3 DNA: TGCAGCGCTCGGACTAGCGGGAGCTCCTACGAGCAGTACTTC; CDR3 protein: CSARTSGSSYEQYF
D gene: -; J gene: TRBJ2-7; V gene: TRBV28; CDR3 DNA: TGTGCCAGCAGTTTGGCAGTATCTTTATATTCCTACGAGCAGTACTTC; CDR3 protein: CASSLAVSLYSYEQYF
D gene: -; J gene: TRBJ2-7; V gene: TRBV28; CDR3 DNA: TGTGCCAGCAGTTTGAAAGGGAGCGAGCAGTACTTC; CDR3 protein: CASSLKGSEQYF
D gene: TRBD1; J gene: TRBJ1-3; V gene: TRBV9; CDR3 DNA: TGTGCCAGCAGCCCGTGGGGGGACAGCACCGCGGGAAACACCATATATTTT; CDR3 protein: CASSPWGDSTAGNTIYF
D gene: -; J gene: TRBJ2-2; V gene: TRBV6-5; CDR3 DNA: TGTGCCAGCAGTTACCAGGGGCGGGCCACCGGGGAGCTGTTTTTT; CDR3 protein: CASSYQGRATGELFF
D gene: -; J gene: TRBJ2-7; V gene: TRBV12-5; CDR3 DNA: TGTGCTAGTGGTTTGGCACAGTTCTCCTACGAGCAGTACTTC; CDR3 protein: CASGLAQFSYEQYF
D gene: TRBD1; J gene: TRBJ1-2; V gene: TRBV7-9; CDR3 DNA: TGTGCCGGGTCCGGGACAGCCGACTATGGCTACACCTTC; CDR3 protein: CAGSGTADYGYTF
D gene: TRBD1; J gene: TRBJ1-1; V gene: TRBV19; CDR3 DNA: TGTGCCAGTAGTCCGGGACAGGGAGGAACTGAAGCTTTCTTT; CDR3 protein: CASSPGQGGTEAFF
D gene: -; J gene: TRBJ1-1; V gene: TRBV7-3; CDR3 DNA: TGTGCCAGCAGCCTCCCCGGCACTGAAGCTTTCTTT; CDR3 protein: CASSLPGTEAFF